The present T cell receptor (beta chain) was sequenced within a study of PD-L1 blockade in urothelial cancer. Study-level information: A median approximately 140,000 T cells were found in blood samples. Study-level findings and limits: By 3 weeks, tumor-associated blood clones had expanded more in durable-benefit patients.

Germline values: CDR1 MNHEY, CDR2 SVGAGI. This CDR3 has 13 residues. Trimming left V 6 bases short and J 11 bases short, with 14 bases between. Time point described: pretreatment peripheral blood. Added to each PCR by spiking were synthetic TCR analog templates. Only in-frame clones appear in the TCRdb table, and some are missing; sequencing was by immunoSEQ multiplex PCR. This table has around 100,000 clones, roughly 84% appearing once. To note about this clone: Its matching antigen is unknown.

The sequences come from PBMCs, collected around atezolizumab (anti-PD-L1) treatment. This chain connects TRBV6-5 to TRBJ1-6; D gene ambiguous. The clonotype was recovered from a man between 60 and 75 years old with urothelial cancer. CDR3 sequence (DNA): TGTGCCAGCAGGTTGGACGGCGGGGCACCCCTCCACTTT. Translated, it gives CASRLDGGAPLHF.